This is a list of T cell receptor beta chains from one sample in a study of response to subunit inactivated influenza vaccine. TCRdb re-called the RT-PCR reads through MiXCR, storing one row per CDR3 protein. The data hold 450,000 to 500,000 distinct CDR3 sequences, with around 9.9% observed a single time. This specimen was PBMCs from blood, taken roughly 48 days after vaccination. All receptors derive from a man aged 50-59 years who received an inactivated influenza vaccine. CDR3s include the opening cysteine and the closing phenylalanine or tryptophan. The order of the fields is J gene, D gene, V gene, clone size, CDR3 DNA, CDR3 protein. A D gene is named only where the DNA matches it firmly. Size values are once, few and many counts, or a class for expanded clones, and some rows have none.

TRBJ1-2	TRBD1	TRBV4-3	many	TGCGCCAGCAGCCAGGACAGGGGAGGATATGGCTACACCTTC	CASSQDRGGYGYTF
TRBJ1-6	.	TRBV7-2	.	TGTGCCAGCAGCTTATACAGTTTCGGGCCGCTTTTGCCCCACTTT	CASSLYSFGPLLPHF
TRBJ2-1	.	TRBV7-3	few	TGTGCCAGCAGCTTAATGGCGAGCGGGCCCTCCTACAATGAGCAGTTCTTC	CASSLMASGPSYNEQFF
TRBJ2-3	TRBD2	TRBV3-1	.	TGTGCCAGCAGCCAACCGGGACTAGCCCTTCAAGATACGCAGTATTTT	CASSQPGLALQDTQYF
TRBJ2-7	TRBD2	TRBV5-1	few	TGCGCCAGCAGCTTGGGGACTAGCGGGAGTTTAATTTTTTACGAGCAGTACTTC	CASSLGTSGSLIFYEQYF
TRBJ2-1	TRBD2	TRBV29-1	few	TGCAGCGCCTCGGAAGCGGGAGGGCCCGATGAGCAGTTCTTC	CSASEAGGPDEQFF
TRBJ2-5	TRBD2	TRBV11-2	many	TGTGCCAGCAATAAAGCGGGGCCGTCCCCCCAGTACTTC	CASNKAGPSPQYF
TRBJ2-1	.	TRBV5-6	.	TGTGCCAGCAGCTTGGCTCTGGTAGCCGCGAACAATGAGCAGTTCTTC	CASSLALVAANNEQFF
TRBJ1-1	TRBD1	TRBV5-1	few	TGCGCCAGCAGCCTCTATACACAGGGGGTGAACACTGAAGCTTTCTTT	CASSLYTQGVNTEAFF
TRBJ2-3	TRBD1	TRBV3-1	few	TGTGCCAGCAGCACAGGGGGCACATCCCACACAGATACGCAGTATTTT	CASSTGGTSHTDTQYF